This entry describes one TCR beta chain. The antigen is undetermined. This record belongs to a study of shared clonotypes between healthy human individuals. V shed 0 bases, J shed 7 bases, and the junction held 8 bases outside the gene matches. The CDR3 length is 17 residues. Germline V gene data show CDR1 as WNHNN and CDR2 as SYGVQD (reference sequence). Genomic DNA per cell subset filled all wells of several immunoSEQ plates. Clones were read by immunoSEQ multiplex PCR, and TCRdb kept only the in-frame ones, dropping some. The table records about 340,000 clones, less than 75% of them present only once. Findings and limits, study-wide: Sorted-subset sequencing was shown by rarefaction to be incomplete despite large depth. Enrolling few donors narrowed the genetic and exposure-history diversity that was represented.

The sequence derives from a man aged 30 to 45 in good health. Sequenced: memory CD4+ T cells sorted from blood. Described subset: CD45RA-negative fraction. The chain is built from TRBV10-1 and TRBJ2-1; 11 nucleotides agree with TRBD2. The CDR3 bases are TGCGCCAGCAGTGAGTCTTTAATAGCGGGAGGGAGGAATGAGCAGTTCTTC. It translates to CASSESLIAGGRNEQFF.